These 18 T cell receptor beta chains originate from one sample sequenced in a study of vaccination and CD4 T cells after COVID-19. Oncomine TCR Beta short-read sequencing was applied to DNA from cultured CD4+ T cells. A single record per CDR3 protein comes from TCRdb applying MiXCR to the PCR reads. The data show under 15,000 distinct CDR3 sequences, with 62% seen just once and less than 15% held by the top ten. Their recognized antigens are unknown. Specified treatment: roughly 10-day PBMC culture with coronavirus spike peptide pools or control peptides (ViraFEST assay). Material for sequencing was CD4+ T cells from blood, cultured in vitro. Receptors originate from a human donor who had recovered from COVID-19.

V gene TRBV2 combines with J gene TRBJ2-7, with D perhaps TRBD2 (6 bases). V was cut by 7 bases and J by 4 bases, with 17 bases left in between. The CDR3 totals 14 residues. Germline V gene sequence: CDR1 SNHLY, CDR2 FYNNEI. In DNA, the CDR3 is TGTGCCAGCAAACAAAGCGGGCTGGTTTACGAGCAGTACTTC. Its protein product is CASKQSGLVYEQYF.

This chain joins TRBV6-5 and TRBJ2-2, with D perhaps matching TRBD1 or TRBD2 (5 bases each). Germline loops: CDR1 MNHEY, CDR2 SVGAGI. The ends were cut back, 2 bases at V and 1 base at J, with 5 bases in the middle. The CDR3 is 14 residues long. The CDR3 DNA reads TGTGCCAGCAGTTACGGGGGGAACACCGGGGAGCTGTTTTTT. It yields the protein CASSYGGNTGELFF.

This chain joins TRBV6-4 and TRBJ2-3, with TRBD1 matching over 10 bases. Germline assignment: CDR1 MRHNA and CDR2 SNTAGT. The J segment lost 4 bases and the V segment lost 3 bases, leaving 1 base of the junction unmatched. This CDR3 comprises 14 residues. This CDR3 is CASSETGGADTQYF. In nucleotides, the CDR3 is TGTGCCAGCAGTGAGACAGGGGGCGCAGATACGCAGTATTTT.

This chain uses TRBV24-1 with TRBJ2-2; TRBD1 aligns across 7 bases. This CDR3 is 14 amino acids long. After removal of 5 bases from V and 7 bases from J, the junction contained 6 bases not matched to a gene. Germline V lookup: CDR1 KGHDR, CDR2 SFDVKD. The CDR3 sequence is CATSARHRGGELFF. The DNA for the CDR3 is TGTGCCACCAGTGCCCGTCACAGGGGCGGGGAGCTGTTTTTT.

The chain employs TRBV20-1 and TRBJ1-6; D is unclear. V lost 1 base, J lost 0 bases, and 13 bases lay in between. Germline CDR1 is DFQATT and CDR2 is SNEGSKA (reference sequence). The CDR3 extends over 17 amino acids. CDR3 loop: CSARVGIVGSYNSPLHF. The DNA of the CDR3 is TGCAGTGCTAGAGTGGGTATTGTGGGCTCCTATAATTCACCCCTCCACTTT.

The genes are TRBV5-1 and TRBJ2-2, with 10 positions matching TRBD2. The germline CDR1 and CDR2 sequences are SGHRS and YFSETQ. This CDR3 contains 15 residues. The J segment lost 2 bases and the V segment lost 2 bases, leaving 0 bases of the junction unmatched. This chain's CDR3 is CASSLLAGNTGELFF. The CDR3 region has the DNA TGCGCCAGCAGCTTACTAGCGGGAAACACCGGGGAGCTGTTTTTT.

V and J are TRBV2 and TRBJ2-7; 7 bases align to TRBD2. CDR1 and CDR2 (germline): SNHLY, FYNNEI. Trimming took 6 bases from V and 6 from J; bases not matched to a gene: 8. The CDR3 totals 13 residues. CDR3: CASSRSGLAEQYF. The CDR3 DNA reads TGTGCCAGCAGCCGTAGCGGGCTTGCCGAGCAGTACTTC.

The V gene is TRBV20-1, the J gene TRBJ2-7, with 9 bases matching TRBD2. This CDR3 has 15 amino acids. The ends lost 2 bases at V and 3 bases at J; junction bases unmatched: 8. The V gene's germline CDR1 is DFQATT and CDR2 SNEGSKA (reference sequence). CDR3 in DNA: TGCAGTGCTAGAATAGGGCTAGCGGGGCGCTACGAGCAGTACTTC. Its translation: CSARIGLAGRYEQYF.

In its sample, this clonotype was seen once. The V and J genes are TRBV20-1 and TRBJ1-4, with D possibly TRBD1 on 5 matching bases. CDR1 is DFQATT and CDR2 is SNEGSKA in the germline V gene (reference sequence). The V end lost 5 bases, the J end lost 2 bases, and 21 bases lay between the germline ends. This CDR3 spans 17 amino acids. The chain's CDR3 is CSAPRVQGWYTNEKLFF. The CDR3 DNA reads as TGCAGTGCTCCCCGGGTTCAGGGCTGGTATACTAATGAAAAACTGTTTTTT.

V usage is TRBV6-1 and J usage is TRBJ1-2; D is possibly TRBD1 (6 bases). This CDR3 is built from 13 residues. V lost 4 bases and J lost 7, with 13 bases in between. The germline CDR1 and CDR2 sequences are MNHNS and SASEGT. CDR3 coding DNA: TGTGCCAGCAGTGCCCAACAGGGTCTTGGCTACACCTTC. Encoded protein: CASSAQQGLGYTF.

CDR3 coding DNA: TGCGCCAGCAGTGAGTTAGGCCAGGGGCCACCCTATGGCTACACCTTC. Translation gives CASSELGQGPPYGYTF. The gene calls are TRBV10-2 and TRBJ1-2; D might be TRBD1 (6 bases). The V gene's germline CDR1 is WSHSY and CDR2 SAAADI. The germline V and J ends were trimmed by 1 base and 4 bases, with 16 bases remaining between them. This CDR3 comprises 16 residues.

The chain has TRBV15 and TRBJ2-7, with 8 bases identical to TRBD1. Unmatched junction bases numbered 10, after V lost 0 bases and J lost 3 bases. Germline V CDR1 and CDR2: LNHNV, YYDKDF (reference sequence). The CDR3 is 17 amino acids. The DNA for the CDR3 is TGTGCCACCAGCAGAGATTTGGGACAGGCCGTCGACTACGAGCAGTACTTC. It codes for CATSRDLGQAVDYEQYF.

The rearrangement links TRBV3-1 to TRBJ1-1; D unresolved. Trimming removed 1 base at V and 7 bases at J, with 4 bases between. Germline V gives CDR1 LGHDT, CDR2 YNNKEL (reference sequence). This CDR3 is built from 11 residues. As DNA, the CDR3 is TGTGCCAGCAGCCAAGCTAGTGAAGCTTTCTTT. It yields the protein CASSQASEAFF.

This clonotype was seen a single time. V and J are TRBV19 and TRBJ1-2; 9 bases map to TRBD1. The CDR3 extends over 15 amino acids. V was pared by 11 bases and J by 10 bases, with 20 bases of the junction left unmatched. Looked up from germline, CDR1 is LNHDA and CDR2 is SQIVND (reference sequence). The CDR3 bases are TGTGCCGTGCGGGGGACAGGGTGGAATACGGAGGACTACACCTTC. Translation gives CAVRGTGWNTEDYTF.

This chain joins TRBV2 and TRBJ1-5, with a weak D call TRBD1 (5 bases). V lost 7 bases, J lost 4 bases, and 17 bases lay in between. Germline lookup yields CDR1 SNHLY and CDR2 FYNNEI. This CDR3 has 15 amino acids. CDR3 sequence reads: CASKGGPGPNQPQHF. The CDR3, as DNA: TGTGCCAGCAAGGGAGGTCCGGGACCTAATCAGCCCCAGCATTTT.

CDR3 coding DNA: TGTGCCAGCAGTAGCACAGGGGGAGGCCAGTACGAGCAGTACTTC. Protein: CASSSTGGGQYEQYF. The chain recombines TRBV6-1 with TRBJ2-7; TRBD1 agrees at 8 bases. V shed 5 bases, J shed 4 bases, and the junction held 10 bases outside the gene matches. This CDR3 has 15 amino acids. Germline V gene sequence: CDR1 MNHNS, CDR2 SASEGT.

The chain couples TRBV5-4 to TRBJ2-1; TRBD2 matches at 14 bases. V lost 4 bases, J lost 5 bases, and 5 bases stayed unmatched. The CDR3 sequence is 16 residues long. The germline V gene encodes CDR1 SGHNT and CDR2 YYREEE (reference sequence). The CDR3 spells CASSPPGLAGDNEQFF. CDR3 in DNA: TGTGCCAGCAGCCCACCGGGACTAGCGGGAGACAATGAGCAGTTCTTC.

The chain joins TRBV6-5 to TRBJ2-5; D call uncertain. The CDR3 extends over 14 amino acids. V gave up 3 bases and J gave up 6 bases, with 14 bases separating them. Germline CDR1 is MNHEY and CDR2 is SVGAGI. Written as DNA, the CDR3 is TGTGCCAGCAGTTATTCCGACGGGCTAAAGACCCAGTACTTC. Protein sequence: CASSYSDGLKTQYF.